This T cell receptor beta chain was sequenced in a study of post-analysis software for immune sequencing data. Overall study results and limits: Compared with controls, patients had more of five TRBV segments, including TRBV5-6, TRBV5-1 and TRBV20-1. F-measure co-clustering was strong for batch-matched samples. Compared against controls, patients with multiple sclerosis displayed significantly lower normalized Chao1 diversity.

The CDR3 is made up of 16 amino acids. V lost 4 bases, J lost 3 bases, and 9 bases stayed unmatched. CDR1 and CDR2 from the germline V gene are PRHDT and FYEKMQ (reference sequence). Unique molecular identifiers were carried by the TCR beta cDNA libraries. Some 500,000 cDNA molecules were recovered from an input of about 0.9 to 10 million T cells. TCRdb re-called the PCR reads with MiXCR, one entry per CDR3 protein. Among 450,000 to 650,000 distinct CDR3 sequences listed, 44% were seen once. This clonotype was detected only a few times. The antigen is not known. The sequenced sample was blood. V gene TRBV13 combines with J gene TRBJ2-7; 10 nucleotides match TRBD1. The receptor was derived from a girl under 18 with multiple sclerosis. The DNA for the CDR3 is TGTGCCAGCAGCTACCGTCCCGGGACAGGGGACTACGAGCAGTACTTC. This encodes CASSYRPGTGDYEQYF.